The clone carrying this TCR beta chain was seen repeatedly, ten times or more. The target antigen is unknown. CDR1 DFQATT and CDR2 SNEGSKA come from the germline V gene (reference sequence). This CDR3 contains 14 residues. Germline trimming cut 0 bases from V and 5 bases from J; bases unmatched to any gene: 6. This sample stems from a study of Graves' ophthalmopathy and Graves' hyperthyroidism. Study-level findings and limits: The blood repertoire also included most expanded thyroid clonotypes above 0.001 frequency.

Moderately to severely active ophthalmopathy under 3 months, CAS at least 3, NOSPECS at least 4. Diagnostic conclusions were grounded in clinical symptoms, serum thyroxine, TRAb, thyroid ultrasound and orbital computed tomography. RNA transcripts were the source from which TCR beta CDR3 regions were amplified. First-round RT-PCR employed HTBI primers, with a second-round multiplex PCR after it. TCRdb re-called the multiplex PCR reads with MiXCR, one entry per CDR3 protein. The sample yields approximately 700,000 distinct CDR3 sequences, about two fifths seen once. V is TRBV20-1 and J is TRBJ2-5, with 7 nucleotides matching TRBD2. Sequencing used peripheral blood. This sequence was found in an adult man with Graves' ophthalmopathy. This CDR3 is CSARDGQGGETQYF. CDR3 nucleotides: TGCAGTGCTAGAGATGGTCAGGGAGGGGAGACCCAGTACTTC.